These 17 T cell receptor beta chains were all obtained from the same sample, sequenced in a study of blood T cell repertoires in COVID-19. Assay used: immunoSEQ multiplex PCR; TCRdb lists only in-frame clones, some missing. The sample contains roughly 79,000 clones, about 90% of which appear only once. The source material was peripheral blood. The source is a man between 50 and 59 years old with active COVID-19.

The V and J genes are TRBV18 and TRBJ2-3, with TRBD1 as a possible D gene (5 bases). Trimming cost V 3 bases and J 4 bases, with 11 bases left between them. The CDR3 consists of 14 residues. Per germline, CDR1 KGHSH and CDR2 LQKENI. CDR3 coding DNA: TGTGCCAGCTCACCTAAGGACACCCCAGATACGCAGTATTTT. Its translation: CASSPKDTPDTQYF.

The rearrangement links TRBV4-2 to TRBJ1-2; perhaps TRBD1 as D (5 bases). Germline CDR1 is LGHNA and CDR2 is YNFKEQ. The CDR3 length is 16 residues. Trimming left V 2 bases short and J 3 bases short, with 16 bases between. This CDR3 is CASSQNSRDPYYGYTF. The CDR3 coding sequence is TGTGCCAGCAGCCAAAACTCCAGGGATCCTTACTATGGCTACACCTTC.

DNA of the CDR3: TGTGCCAGCAGTTTTGACGGGAGCCCCAATCAGCCCCAGCATTTT. Amino acid sequence: CASSFDGSPNQPQHF. The chain joins TRBV28 to TRBJ1-5; D call uncertain. Trimming shortened V by 3 bases and J by 3 bases, and 12 bases separated the two germline ends. Germline V gene sequence: CDR1 MDHEN, CDR2 SYDVKM. The CDR3 is made up of 15 amino acids.

This clone was counted once. This chain links TRBV23-1 with TRBJ2-4; TRBD1 might be the D (6 bases). TRBV23-1 is known as an ORF, though its function is uncertain. This CDR3 spans 15 amino acids. Trimming took 0 bases from V and 8 from J, leaving 14 bases between them. DNA of the CDR3: TGCGCCAGCAGTCAATCCCACAGGGCGGTTGACATTCAGTACTTC. As protein: CASSQSHRAVDIQYF.

This clone was found once. The V call is TRBV2, the J call TRBJ2-5; TRBD2 matches 14 bases. CDR3 length: 16 residues. The germline CDR1 and CDR2 sequences are SNHLY and FYNNEI. Losses at the gene ends were 4 bases for V and 5 bases for J; bases not matched to a gene: 6. DNA of the CDR3: TGTGCCAGCAGTGCGGGGACTAGCGGGAGAGGGGAGACCCAGTACTTC. It codes for CASSAGTSGRGETQYF.

This clone was counted a few times. The V call is TRBV5-1, the J call TRBJ1-6, with 7 nucleotides matching TRBD1. Looked up from germline, CDR1 is SGHRS and CDR2 is YFSETQ. Losses at the gene ends were 2 bases for V and 9 bases for J; bases not matched to a gene: 5. CDR3 length equals 14 residues. CDR3 sequence (DNA): TGCGCCAGCAGCTTAGAGCAGGGGGGTTCACCCCTCCACTTT. Its translation is CASSLEQGGSPLHF.

This sequence joins TRBV6-1 and TRBJ1-2; tentative D call: TRBD1 (5 bases). The V and J ends lost 3 bases and 8 bases respectively, with 10 bases between them. CDR3 length equals 12 residues. Germline loops: CDR1 MNHNS, CDR2 SASEGT. CDR3 bases: TGTGCCAGCAGTGACAGGGCGGGGGGCTACACCTTC. Protein sequence: CASSDRAGGYTF.

CDR3 residues: CASTQDSMYGYTF. The DNA for the CDR3 is TGTGCCAGTACTCAGGACAGTATGTATGGCTACACCTTC. V usage is TRBV19 and J usage is TRBJ1-2; D might be TRBD1 (6 bases). The CDR3 loop spans 13 amino acids. Trimming cost V 7 bases and J 5 bases, with 14 bases left between them. In germline, CDR1 is LNHDA, CDR2 SQIVND (reference sequence). Combining the CDR3 with reference TRBV19 and TRBJ1-2 gives the whole variable domain DGGITQSPKYLFRKEGQNVTLSCEQNLNHDAMYWYRQDPGQGLRLIYYSQIVNDFQKGDIAEGYSVSREKKESFPLTVTSAQKNPTAFYLCASTQDSMYGYTFGSGTRLTVV.

This sequence joins TRBV5-4 and TRBJ2-3; D possibly corresponds to TRBD1 (5 bases). The CDR3 is made up of 13 amino acids. CDR1 and CDR2 from the germline V gene are SGHNT and YYREEE (reference sequence). V gave up 0 bases and J gave up 4 bases, with 6 bases separating them. CDR3 in amino acids: CASSLAGSDTQYF. DNA for the CDR3: TGTGCCAGCAGCTTGGCAGGGTCAGATACGCAGTATTTT. The variable domain in full, with the rest retrieved from reference TRBV5-4 and TRBJ2-3, is ETGVTQSPTHLIKTRGQQVTLRCSSQSGHNTVSWYQQALGQGPQFIFQYYREEENGRGNFPPRFSGLQFPNYSSELNVNALELDDSALYLCASSLAGSDTQYFGPGTRLTVL.

This chain links TRBV25-1 with TRBJ1-2; 7 bases map to TRBD1. The CDR3 is 12 amino acids. Germline CDR1 MGHDK, CDR2 SYGVNS. The junction had 2 bases not matched to a gene; V was cut back by 4 bases and J by 6 bases. The CDR3 DNA follows: TGTGCCAGCAGTGTAGACAGGGATGGCTACACCTTC. This codes for CASSVDRDGYTF.

The chain recombines TRBV5-4 with TRBJ1-2; 9 nucleotides agree with TRBD1. Germline trimming cut 4 bases from V and 3 bases from J; bases unmatched to any gene: 10. The CDR3 consists of 16 residues. Germline V lookup: CDR1 SGHNT, CDR2 YYREEE (reference sequence). For the CDR3, the DNA is TGTGCCAGCAGCCTTACAGGGGGCTCGTATCACTATGGCTACACCTTC. Translating gives CASSLTGGSYHYGYTF. The entire variable domain, with the rest obtained from reference TRBV5-4 and TRBJ1-2, is as follows: ETGVTQSPTHLIKTRGQQVTLRCSSQSGHNTVSWYQQALGQGPQFIFQYYREEENGRGNFPPRFSGLQFPNYSSELNVNALELDDSALYLCASSLTGGSYHYGYTFGSGTRLTVV.

V is TRBV9 and J is TRBJ2-3; TRBD2 matches at 8 bases. J lost 4 bases, V lost 2 bases, and 0 bases had no gene match. The CDR3 totals 13 residues. The V gene's germline CDR1 is SGDLS and CDR2 YYNGEE. The CDR3 DNA sequence: TGTGCCAGCAGCGTCGGGGGGGCAGATACGCAGTATTTT. Its protein is CASSVGGADTQYF. Combining the CDR3 with reference TRBV9 and TRBJ2-3 gives the whole variable domain DSGVTQTPKHLITATGQRVTLRCSPRSGDLSVYWYQQSLDQGLQFLIQYYNGEERAKGNILERFSAQQFPDLHSELNLSSLELGDSALYFCASSVGGADTQYFGPGTRLTVL.

The chain combines TRBV4-1 with TRBJ2-1; possible D gene TRBD2, 6 bases. Germline CDR1 is MGHRA and CDR2 is YSYEKL. Trimming shortened V by 1 base and J by 8 bases, and 15 bases separated the two germline ends. The CDR3 is 15 residues long. CDR3 residues: CASSQAGTGIYEQFF. DNA of the CDR3: TGCGCCAGCAGCCAAGCGGGGACTGGCATCTATGAGCAGTTCTTC.

The V and J genes are TRBV12-5 and TRBJ1-6, with 8 bases fitting TRBD1. Germline V gives CDR1 LGHNT, CDR2 FRNRAP. The V segment lost 5 bases and the J segment 7 bases; nucleotides outside the gene matches: 4. The CDR3 has 14 residues. The CDR3 is CASGLRDRNSPLHF. The CDR3 DNA reads TGTGCTAGTGGTCTCCGGGACAGGAATTCACCCCTCCACTTT. The full variable domain, completed using reference TRBV12-5 and TRBJ1-6, is DARVTQTPRHKVTEMGQEVTMRCQPILGHNTVFWYRQTMMQGLELLAYFRNRAPLDDSGMPKDRFSAEMPDATLATLKIQPSEPRDSAVYFCASGLRDRNSPLHFGNGTRLTVT.

The V gene is TRBV24-1, the J gene TRBJ2-2; D is perhaps TRBD1 (6 bases). This CDR3 comprises 12 residues. V was shortened by 6 bases and J by 7 bases, with 8 bases between the two germline ends. CDR1 KGHDR and CDR2 SFDVKD come from the germline V gene. As DNA, the CDR3 is TGTGCCACCAGTTGGGGGCTCGGGGAGCTGTTTTTT. It specifies CATSWGLGELFF.

The chain recombines TRBV7-3 with TRBJ2-2; 9 nucleotides align to TRBD2. After removal of 5 bases from V and 7 bases from J, the junction contained 5 bases not matched to a gene. Germline CDR1 is SGHTA and CDR2 is FQGTGA. The CDR3 is 14 residues long. The CDR3 protein is CASSPLAGRGELFF. The CDR3 bases are TGTGCCAGCAGCCCCCTAGCGGGGCGCGGGGAGCTGTTTTTT.

This clone was detected only once. The chain carries TRBV3-1 (or the pseudogene TRBV3-2) and TRBJ2-5; possibly TRBD2 for D (5 bases). Germline V gene sequence: CDR1 LGHDT, CDR2 YNNKEL (reference sequence). The CDR3 runs 15 residues. V was cut by 0 bases and J by 3 bases, with 11 bases left in between. CDR3 loop: CASSQDTGFEETQYF. The CDR3 DNA sequence: TGTGCCAGCAGCCAAGATACGGGGTTTGAAGAGACCCAGTACTTC.